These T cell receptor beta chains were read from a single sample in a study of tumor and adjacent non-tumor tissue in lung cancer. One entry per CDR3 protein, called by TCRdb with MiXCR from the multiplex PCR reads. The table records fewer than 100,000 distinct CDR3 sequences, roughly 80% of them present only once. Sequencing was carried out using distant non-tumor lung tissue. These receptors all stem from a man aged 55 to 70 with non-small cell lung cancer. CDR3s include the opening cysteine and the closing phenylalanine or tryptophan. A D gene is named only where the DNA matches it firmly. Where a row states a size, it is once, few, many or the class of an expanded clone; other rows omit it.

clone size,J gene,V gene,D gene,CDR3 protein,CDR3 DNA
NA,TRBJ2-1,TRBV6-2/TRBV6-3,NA,CAITDRTAHNEQFF,TGTGCCATCACCGACCGTACAGCCCACAATGAGCAGTTCTTC
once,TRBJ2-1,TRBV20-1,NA,CSAGGQGASYNEQFF,TGCAGTGCTGGAGGGCAGGGAGCGTCCTACAATGAGCAGTTCTTC
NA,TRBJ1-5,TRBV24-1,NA,CATSEGSINQPQRF,TGTGCCACCAGTGAAGGTTCTATCAATCAGCCCCAGCGTTTT
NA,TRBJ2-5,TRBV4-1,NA,CTSSTDSEGQTQYF,TGCACCAGCAGCACCGACTCGGAGGGTCAGACCCAGTACTTC
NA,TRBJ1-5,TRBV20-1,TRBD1,CSARLTGGDQPQDF,TGCAGTGCTAGACTGACAGGGGGCGATCAGCCCCAGGATTTT
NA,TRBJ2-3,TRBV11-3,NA,CASSLDPLEVGGLTDTHYF,TGTGCCAGCAGCTTAGATCCCCTAGAAGTCGGGGGCCTCACAGATACGCATTATTTT
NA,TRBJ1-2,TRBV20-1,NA,CSAIELAGKNGGYTF,TGCAGTGCTATAGAACTTGCAGGGAAGAATGGTGGCTACACCTTC
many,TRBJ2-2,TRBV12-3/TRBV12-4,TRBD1,CASSDMTGRNTGELFF,TGTGCCAGCAGTGATATGACAGGGCGAAACACCGGGGAGCTGTTTTTT
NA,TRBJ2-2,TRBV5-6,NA,CASCLRRIGELFF,TGTGCCAGCTGCTTGAGACGTATCGGGGAGCTGTTTTTT
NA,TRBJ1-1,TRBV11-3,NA,CASSPTPEQLNTEAFF,TGTGCCAGCAGCCCTACCCCGGAACAACTGAACACTGAAGCTTTCTTT
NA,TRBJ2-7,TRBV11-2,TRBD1,CASSQVGQAFKSYEQYF,TGTGCCAGCAGCCAGGTGGGACAGGCCTTCAAATCCTACGAGCAGTACTTC
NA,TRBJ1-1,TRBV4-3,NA,CPSSLETLTEAFF,TGCCCCAGCAGCCTAGAGACCCTCACTGAAGCTTTCTTT
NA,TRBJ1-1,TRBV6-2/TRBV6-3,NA,CTSRLDSFTEAFF,TGTACCAGCAGACTGGACAGCTTCACTGAAGCTTTCTTT
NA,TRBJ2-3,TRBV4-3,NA,CSSSQDRAGTADTQYF,TGCTCCAGCAGCCAAGATAGAGCTGGCACCGCAGATACGCAGTATTTT
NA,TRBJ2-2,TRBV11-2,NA,CANSFENTGELFF,TGTGCCAACAGCTTCGAGAACACCGGGGAGCTGTTTTTT
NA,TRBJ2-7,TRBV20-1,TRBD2,CSVPGREGRDQYF,TGCAGTGTCCCTGGGCGGGAGGGCCGCGATCAGTACTTC
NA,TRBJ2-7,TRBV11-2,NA,CTSSLDNGRAYEQYF,TGTACCAGCAGCTTAGATAATGGCAGGGCCTACGAGCAGTACTTC
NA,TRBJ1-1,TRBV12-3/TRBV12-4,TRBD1,CASSISTTGGMNTEAFF,TGTGCCAGCAGTATAAGTACGACAGGGGGCATGAACACCGAAGCTTTCTTT
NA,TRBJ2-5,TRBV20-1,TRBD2,CSASWTSQETQYF,TGCAGTGCTTCGTGGACTAGCCAAGAGACCCAATACTTC
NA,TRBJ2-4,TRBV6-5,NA,CASSYSGESSIQYF,TGTGCCAGCAGTTACTCGGGGGAGTCGAGCATTCAGTACTTC
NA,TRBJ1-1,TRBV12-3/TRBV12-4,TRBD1,CASTTGEGWTQAFF,TGTGCCAGCACTACAGGGGAGGGATGGACTCAAGCTTTCTTC
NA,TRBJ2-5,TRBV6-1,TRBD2,CANSELAGGPEIQYF,TGTGCCAACAGTGAACTAGCGGGGGGGCCCGAGATCCAGTACTTC
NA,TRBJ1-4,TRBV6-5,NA,CARSYTTGSNEKVFF,TGTGCCAGAAGTTACACGACCGGGTCTAACGAAAAAGTGTTTTTT
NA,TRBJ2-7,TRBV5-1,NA,CASTLGRAVIAGEQYF,TGCGCCAGCACCTTGGGCCGCGCGGTTATTGCGGGGGAGCAGTACTTC
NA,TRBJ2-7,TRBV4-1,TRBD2,CTSSQGLAGPYEQYF,TGCACCAGCAGCCAAGGACTAGCGGGACCCTACGAGCAGTATTTC
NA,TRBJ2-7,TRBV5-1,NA,CPSILDRPLSSYEQYF,TGCCCCAGCATCTTGGACCGACCCCTCTCCTCCTACGAGCAGTACTTC
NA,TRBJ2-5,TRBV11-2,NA,CARASTMGGPKETQSF,TGTGCCAGAGCCTCCACAATGGGGGGGCCAAAGGAGACCCAGTCCTTC
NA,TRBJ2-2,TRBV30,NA,CARIPTKHGTGELFF,TGTGCGCGGATTCCGACTAAGCACGGGACCGGGGAGCTGTTTTTT
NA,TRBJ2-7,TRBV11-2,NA,CASNLEGRDVGIYEQYF,TGTGCCAGCAACTTAGAAGGAAGGGACGTGGGAATCTACGAGCAGTACTTC
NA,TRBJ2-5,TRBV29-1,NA,CSVTVGETQYF,TGCAGCGTTACAGTCGGGGAGACCCAGTACTTC
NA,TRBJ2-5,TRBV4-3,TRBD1,CASIQEGTGTQESQYF,TGCGCCAGCATCCAAGAGGGGACAGGGACGCAAGAGAGCCAGTACTTC
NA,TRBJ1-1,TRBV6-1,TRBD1,CASSEDRDDTEAFF,TGTGCTAGCAGTGAAGACAGGGACGACACAGAAGCTTTCTTT
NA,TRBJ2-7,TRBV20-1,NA,CNVRGLEGCEQYF,TGCAATGTCCGTGGACTGGAGGGCTGCGAGCAGTACTTC
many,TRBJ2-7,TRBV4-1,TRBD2,CASSQHHSGETYEQYF,TGCGCCAGCAGCCAGCATCATAGCGGGGAAACCTACGAGCAGTACTTC
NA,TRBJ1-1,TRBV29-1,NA,CSAGGINTVAFF,TGCAGCGCGGGGGGGATTAACACTGTAGCTTTCTTT
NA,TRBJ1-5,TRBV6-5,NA,CVSSYLQGSNHPQHF,TGTGTCAGCAGTTACCTACAGGGAAGCAATCACCCCCAACATTTT
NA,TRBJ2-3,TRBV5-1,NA,CVSSLVPDTDTQYF,TGCGTCAGCAGCTTGGTACCAGACACAGATACGCAGTATTTT
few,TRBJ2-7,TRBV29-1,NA,CSIVQHEQYF,TGCAGTATTGTTCAGCACGAGCAGTACTTC
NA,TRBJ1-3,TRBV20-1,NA,CSAGDGGGSGNTIYF,TGCAGTGCTGGAGATGGAGGCGGTAGTGGAAACACCATATATTTT
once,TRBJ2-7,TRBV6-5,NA,CTSGNRGVTRYEQYF,TGTACCAGCGGTAATCGGGGAGTCACTCGCTACGAGCAGTACTTC
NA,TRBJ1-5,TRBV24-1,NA,CVTTEGSSNQPQHF,TGTGTCACCACTGAAGGTTCTAGCAATCAGCCCCAGCATTTT
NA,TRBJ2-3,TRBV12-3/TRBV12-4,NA,CGSTATSGSTDTQYF,TGTGGCAGCACCGCGACTAGTGGGTCCACAGATACGCAGTATTTT
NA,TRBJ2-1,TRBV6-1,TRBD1,CASILWGNGQGTRHDNEQFF,TGTGCCAGCATACTTTGGGGGAATGGACAGGGGACCCGACACGATAATGAGCAGTTCTTC
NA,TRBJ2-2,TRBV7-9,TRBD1,CASSPSMGQGLTGELFF,TGTGCCAGCAGCCCCTCGATGGGACAGGGGCTCACCGGGGAGCTGTTTTTT
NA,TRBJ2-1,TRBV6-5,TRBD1,CASNTGTGSPEQFF,TGTGCCAGCAATACCGGGACAGGGTCCCCAGAGCAGTTCTTC
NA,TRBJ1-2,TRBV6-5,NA,CASSPPGLRATNYGYTF,TGTGCCAGCAGTCCGCCTGGACTGAGAGCGACTAACTATGGCTACACCTTC
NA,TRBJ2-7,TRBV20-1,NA,CGVRTVNSYEQYF,TGCGGTGTTAGGACGGTAAACTCCTACGAGCAGTACTTC
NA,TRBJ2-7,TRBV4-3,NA,CASRHAGFDEQYF,TGCGCCAGCAGGCATGCAGGTTTCGACGAGCAGTACTTC
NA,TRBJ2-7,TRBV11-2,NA,CASSQDKSPLYEQYF,TGTGCCAGCAGCCAAGACAAGTCCCCCCTCTATGAGCAGTACTTC
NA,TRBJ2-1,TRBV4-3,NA,CADSQVGRLANEQFF,TGCGCCGACAGCCAGGTGGGAAGGCTAGCCAATGAGCAGTTCTTC
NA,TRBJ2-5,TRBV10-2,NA,CASTTGTRKEEAQYF,TGCGCCAGCACTACCGGGACAAGGAAAGAAGAGGCCCAGTACTTC
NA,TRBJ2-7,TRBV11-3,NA,CASSYPTGLIYEQYF,TGTGCCAGCAGCTATCCGACTGGATTAATCTACGAACAGTACTTC
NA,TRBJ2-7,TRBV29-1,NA,CSVLNIGPYEQYF,TGCAGCGTTCTGAACATAGGACCCTACGAGCAGTACTTC
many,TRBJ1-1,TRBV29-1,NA,CSVPPPGRNTEAFF,TGCAGCGTTCCTCCTCCGGGCAGGAACACTGAAGCTTTCTTT
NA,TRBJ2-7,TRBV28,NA,CASGLSSLGAYEQYF,TGTGCCAGCGGTTTATCCTCCCTGGGGGCCTACGAGCAGTACTTC
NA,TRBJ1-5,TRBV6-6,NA,CASSYSRHSQHF,TGTGCCAGCAGTTACTCGAGACATTCCCAGCATTTT
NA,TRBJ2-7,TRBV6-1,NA,CASSEAYRSYEQYF,TGTGCCAGCAGTGAGGCCTACCGCTCCTACGAGCAGTACTTC